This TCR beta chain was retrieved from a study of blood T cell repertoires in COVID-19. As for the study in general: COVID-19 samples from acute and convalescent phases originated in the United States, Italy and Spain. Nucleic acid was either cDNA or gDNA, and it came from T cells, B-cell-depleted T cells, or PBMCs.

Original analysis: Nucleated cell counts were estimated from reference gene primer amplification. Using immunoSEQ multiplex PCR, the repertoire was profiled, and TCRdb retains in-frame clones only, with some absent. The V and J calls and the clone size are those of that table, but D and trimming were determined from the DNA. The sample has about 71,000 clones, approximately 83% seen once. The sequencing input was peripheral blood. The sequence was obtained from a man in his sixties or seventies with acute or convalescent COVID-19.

CDR3 sequence: CASSQLLASSYEQYF. CDR3 bases: TGCGCCAGCAGCCAGCTTCTAGCGAGCTCCTACGAGCAGTACTTC. The chain joins TRBV4-3 to TRBJ2-7; tentatively, D is TRBD2 (6 bases). This CDR3 has 15 residues. CDR1 and CDR2 from the germline V gene are LGHNA and YSLEER. V gave up 3 bases and J gave up 0 bases, with 12 bases separating them.